These 31 T cell receptor beta chains originate from one sample sequenced in a study of shared clonotypes between healthy human individuals. Repertoires were generated with immunoSEQ multiplex PCR, while TCRdb's copy carries only in-frame clones and drops some. The profile shows hundreds of thousands of clones, 70% to 80% of them singletons. The sample taken for sequencing was PBMCs. These receptors came from a woman in her thirties or forties in good health. Some clones in this sample may be carry-over from other donors' samples.

The sample holds a few counts of this clone. V gene TRBV5-4 combines with J gene TRBJ2-5, with D maybe TRBD2 (6 bases). With the DNA end fitting TRBJ2-7 better, the J assignment may be wrong. The CDR3 runs 15 residues. CDR1 and CDR2 from the germline V gene are SGHNT and YYREEE (reference sequence). The CDR3 region has the DNA TGTGCCAGCAGCGTCGGCGGGACCCGCTCCTACGAGCAGTACTTC. Translating gives CASSVGGTRSYEQYF.

The sample holds one count of this clone. This rearrangement joins TRBV30 to TRBJ2-6, with D perhaps TRBD1 (5 bases). Trimming took off 7 bases at V and 2 bases at J, with 9 bases between the two ends. CDR3 length equals 13 residues. Germline loops: CDR1 GTSNPN, CDR2 SVGIG (reference sequence). This chain's CDR3 is CASRVPGANVLTF. For the CDR3, the DNA is TGTGCCTCCAGGGTCCCTGGGGCCAACGTCCTGACTTTC.

This clone was recorded only once. The genes are TRBV29-1 and TRBJ1-1, with 11 bases that match TRBD1. This CDR3 has 13 amino acids. V dropped 7 bases and J dropped 5; count of bases not matched to a gene: 6. Looked up from germline, CDR1 is SQVTM and CDR2 is ANQGSEA. The CDR3 DNA reads TGCAGCGCCGGACAGGGGGCGCAGACTGAAGCTTTCTTT. It codes for CSAGQGAQTEAFF.

V usage is TRBV7-7 and J usage is TRBJ2-1, with D perhaps TRBD1 or TRBD2 (5 bases each). This CDR3 region has 13 residues. Trimming pared 5 bases from V and 8 bases from J, leaving 13 bases between. CDR1 SSHAT and CDR2 FNYEAQ come from the germline V gene (reference sequence). Here the CDR3 reads CASSPSGADEQFF. DNA of the CDR3: TGTGCCAGCAGCCCGTCCGGGGCCGATGAGCAGTTCTTC.

V gene TRBV5-1 combines with J gene TRBJ2-6; D uncertain. The CDR3 covers 17 residues. Trimming took 2 bases from V and 1 from J, leaving 13 bases between them. Germline V lookup: CDR1 SGHRS, CDR2 YFSETQ. The CDR3 DNA reads TGCGCCAGCAGCTTCACAGCCTCCTCTTCTGGGGCCAACGTCCTGACTTTC. Translating gives CASSFTASSSGANVLTF.

This clone came up a few times. This specimen includes other DNA sequences encoding the same CDR3. This sequence joins TRBV6-7 and TRBJ2-2, with 8 bases fitting TRBD2. TRBV6-7 is marked as an open reading frame, function uncertain. V lost 7 bases, J lost 4 bases, and 8 bases stayed unmatched. There are 15 residues in the CDR3. DNA for the CDR3: TGTGCCAGCACCGCCAGCGGGAGTGGCACCGGGGAGCTGTTTTTT. It encodes CASTASGSGTGELFF.

The chain carries TRBV19 and TRBJ1-4; unclear D gene. The CDR3 has 13 amino acids. V shed 3 bases and J shed 5 bases, with 7 bases lying between them. Germline V gives CDR1 LNHDA, CDR2 SQIVND (reference sequence). The DNA of the CDR3 is TGTGCCAGTAGTATCAATCTAAATGAAAAACTGTTTTTT. Its translation is CASSINLNEKLFF.

The V gene is TRBV18, the J gene TRBJ2-1; either TRBD1 or TRBD2 may fit D (5 bases each). V shed 5 bases and J shed 2 bases, with 13 bases lying between them. This CDR3 spans 15 amino acids. Germline V gene sequence: CDR1 KGHSH, CDR2 LQKENI. CDR3 amino acids: CASSSGRPTYNEQFF. The CDR3 DNA reads as TGTGCCAGCTCATCGGGACGCCCAACCTACAATGAGCAGTTCTTC. The whole variable domain, remainder taken from reference TRBV18 and TRBJ2-1, is NAGVMQNPRHLVRRRGQEARLRCSPMKGHSHVYWYRQLPEEGLKFMVYLQKENIIDESGMPKERFSAEFPKEGPSILRIQQVVRGDSAAYFCASSSGRPTYNEQFFGPGTRLTVL.

In regard to this clone: A far larger clone is a single base away, which makes a read error likely. The chain links TRBV30 to TRBJ2-2, with D possibly being TRBD2 (6 bases). The CDR3 length is 14 residues. The V gene's germline CDR1 is GTSNPN and CDR2 SVGIG (reference sequence). CDR3 amino acids: CAWSVQQNTGGLFF. The DNA for the CDR3 is TGTGCCTGGAGTGTACAACAGAACACCGGGGGGCTGTTTTTT.

Here the CDR3 reads CASSPVRGGTQYF. The DNA of the CDR3 is TGTGCCAGCAGCCCAGTCCGGGGGGGTACGCAGTATTTT. The rearrangement uses TRBV28 and TRBJ2-3; TRBD2 aligns across 8 bases. Germline V CDR1 and CDR2: MDHEN, SYDVKM. The junction had 7 bases not matched to a gene; V was cut back by 6 bases and J by 8 bases. CDR3 length: 13 residues. Filled out from reference TRBV28 and TRBJ2-3, the complete variable domain reads DVKVTQSSRYLVKRTGEKVFLECVQDMDHENMFWYRQDPGLGLRLIYFSYDVKMKEKGDIPEGYSVSREKKERFSLILESASTNQTSMYLCASSPVRGGTQYFGPGTRLTVL.

Notes on this clone: A clone one base away is much larger, so this may be a read error. As the CDR3 is not closed by the conserved phenylalanine or tryptophan, this likely results from a read error. The CDR3 region has the DNA TGTGCCAGCCGGGACGGGGATGGGGAGCAGTACCTC. Residues: CASRDGDGEQYL. The gene calls are TRBV10-3 and TRBJ2-7; D could derive from TRBD1 or TRBD2 (5 bases each). Trimming left V 10 bases short and J 7 bases short, with 17 bases between. CDR1 and CDR2 from the germline V gene are ENHRY and SYGVKD. The CDR3 is made up of 12 amino acids.

The chain joins TRBV4-3 to TRBJ2-7, with TRBD1 matching 10 bases. V was pared by 1 base and J by 5 bases, with 11 bases of the junction left unmatched. The V gene's germline CDR1 is LGHNA and CDR2 YSLEER. The CDR3 totals 17 residues. CDR3 loop: CASSQVLPGQGLDEQYF. The CDR3 coding sequence is TGCGCCAGCAGCCAAGTCTTACCGGGACAGGGGCTGGACGAGCAGTACTTC.

The chain uses TRBV28 and TRBJ2-7; tentatively, D is TRBD1 (6 bases). Trimming removed 5 bases at V and 3 bases at J, with 17 bases between. Germline V lookup: CDR1 MDHEN, CDR2 SYDVKM. This CDR3 spans 15 amino acids. The CDR3 bases are TGTGCCAGCAGTCAACCCGGGACATCGGGCTACGAGCAGTACTTC. This codes for CASSQPGTSGYEQYF.

The rearrangement joins TRBV10-2 to TRBJ1-5; a weak D match, TRBD1 (5 bases). The V end lost 4 bases, the J end lost 1 base, and 17 bases lay between the germline ends. CDR1 and CDR2 (germline): WSHSY, SAAADI. The CDR3 runs to 17 residues. CDR3 nucleotide sequence: TGCGCCAGCAGTGCCTACGGGGGGGAGGCAAGCAATCAGCCCCAGCATTTT. It is translated as CASSAYGGEASNQPQHF.

This chain connects TRBV6-5 to TRBJ2-1, with 9 bases lining up with TRBD2. CDR3 length: 15 amino acids. Per germline, CDR1 MNHEY and CDR2 SVGAGI. Losses at the gene ends were 4 bases for V and 7 bases for J; bases not matched to a gene: 8. In DNA form, the CDR3 reads TGTGCCAGCAGTTTTGTAGCGGGAGTCGGGAATGAGCAGTTCTTC. Protein sequence: CASSFVAGVGNEQFF.

The J gene is TRBJ1-3, the V gene TRBV28; D may be TRBD1 (5 bases). CDR1 and CDR2 (germline): MDHEN, SYDVKM. The CDR3 is made up of 15 amino acids. Trimming removed 5 bases at V and 6 bases at J, with 17 bases between. In DNA, the CDR3 is TGTGCCAGCAGTACCCCGGGAGGGGTAGTAAACACCATATATTTT. The encoded protein is CASSTPGGVVNTIYF.

Remarks on this clone: The junction does not match germline at one end; this may be a read error. The identical CDR3 is also encoded by other nucleotide sequences in the sample. The V gene is TRBV29-1, the J gene TRBJ1-2; unclear D gene. Germline V gene sequence: CDR1 SQVTM, CDR2 ANQGSEA. CDR3 length: 11 residues. The CDR3 is CSESPNYGYTF. In DNA form, the CDR3 reads TGCAGCGAGTCCCCAAACTATGGCTACACCTTT.

The chain is built from TRBV29-1 and TRBJ2-3; a weak D match, TRBD1 (5 bases). This CDR3 comprises 16 residues. V lost 7 bases to trimming and J lost 0 bases, with 20 bases between them. Germline V CDR1 and CDR2: SQVTM, ANQGSEA. The CDR3 here is CSATLGRSLSTDTQYF. The CDR3 DNA reads TGCAGCGCCACCCTGGGGCGGTCGTTGAGCACAGATACGCAGTATTTT.

In its sample, this clone was seen a few times. The chain couples TRBV30 to TRBJ1-6; D is unresolved. V was pared by 1 base and J by 14 bases, with 15 bases between. CDR1 and CDR2 (germline): GTSNPN, SVGIG (reference sequence). CDR3 length equals 13 residues. CDR3 amino acids: CAWSGTSNWALHF. The DNA of the CDR3 is TGTGCCTGGAGTGGGACCTCCAATTGGGCCCTCCACTTT.

The chain has TRBV6-1 and TRBJ2-1, with D perhaps TRBD1 (5 bases). Germline V CDR1 and CDR2: MNHNS, SASEGT. The V gene lost 2 bases and the J gene lost 6 bases, with 8 bases spanning the gap. The CDR3 runs 13 residues. The CDR3 region has the DNA TGTGCCAGCAGTGAATGGGGCAGCAATGAGCAGTTCTTC. It is translated as CASSEWGSNEQFF.

The chain carries TRBV7-2 and TRBJ2-5, with 8 bases fitting TRBD2. The J call may be faulty, since TRBJ2-7 better matches the DNA end. This CDR3 region has 15 residues. Germline CDR1 SGHTA, CDR2 FQGNSA. In DNA, the CDR3 is TGTGCCAGCAGCTTAGCCGTAGCGGGGATCTACGAGCAGTACTTC. This encodes CASSLAVAGIYEQYF.

This rearrangement joins TRBV28 to TRBJ2-5; the match to TRBD1 covers 8 bases. The CDR3 has 14 amino acids. Germline V gene lookup returns CDR1 MDHEN and CDR2 SYDVKM. With 5 bases clipped from V and 1 base from J, the junction kept 3 bases outside the gene matches. The CDR3 region is CASSRTGFQETQYF. The CDR3 DNA is TGTGCCAGCAGTCGGACAGGGTTCCAAGAGACCCAGTACTTC.

V gene TRBV5-4 combines with J gene TRBJ2-3; TRBD1 aligns across 9 bases. V lost 3 bases and J lost 2; bases outside the gene matches: 7. Germline V gene sequence: CDR1 SGHNT, CDR2 YYREEE (reference sequence). The CDR3 contains 16 residues. CDR3 in amino acids: CASSSPDRGTTDTQYF. The CDR3 DNA follows: TGTGCCAGCAGCTCTCCCGACAGGGGGACCACAGATACGCAGTATTTT. Based on the CDR3 plus reference TRBV5-4 and TRBJ2-3, the full variable domain is ETGVTQSPTHLIKTRGQQVTLRCSSQSGHNTVSWYQQALGQGPQFIFQYYREEENGRGNFPPRFSGLQFPNYSSELNVNALELDDSALYLCASSSPDRGTTDTQYFGPGTRLTVL.

This clone was seen only once. The genes are TRBV19 and TRBJ2-1; 9 bases map to TRBD2. The CDR3 is 15 amino acids. Trimming removed 5 bases from V and 2 bases from J; junction bases left unmatched: 4. Germline lookup yields CDR1 LNHDA and CDR2 SQIVND (reference sequence). CDR3 nucleotides: TGTGCCAGTAGTGATAGCGGGAGAGCCTACAATGAGCAGTTCTTC. Its protein is CASSDSGRAYNEQFF.

In regard to this clone: A far bigger clonotype differs at one base, so this is likely a read error. Other DNA sequences within the sample encode an identical CDR3. CDR3 protein: CSVVRRGADTQYF. The CDR3, as DNA: TGCAGCGTTGTGCGGCGGGGGGCGGATACGCAGTATTTT. V gene TRBV29-1 combines with J gene TRBJ2-3; 8 bases fit TRBD2. The J segment lost 6 bases and the V segment lost 4 bases, leaving 6 bases of the junction unmatched. Germline assignment: CDR1 SQVTM and CDR2 ANQGSEA. This CDR3 has 13 residues.

A word on this clone: Compared with germline, one end of the junction differs, possibly owing to a read error. For the CDR3, the DNA is TGTGCCAGCAGTGAAGGGGGCGACAGGGTCCCCAAGTTC. This codes for CASSEGGDRVPKF. The V and J genes are TRBV6-1 and TRBJ2-7; 7 bases map to TRBD1. The germline V gene encodes CDR1 MNHNS and CDR2 SASEGT. This CDR3 region has 13 residues.

V gene TRBV18 combines with J gene TRBJ2-5, with TRBD2 matching 7 bases. Trimming at V came to 2 bases and at J to 5 bases, leaving 5 bases not matched to a gene. The CDR3 is 14 residues long. Germline V gene lookup returns CDR1 KGHSH and CDR2 LQKENI. This CDR3 reads CASSPFRGEETQYF. The CDR3 coding sequence is TGTGCCAGCTCACCATTTCGGGGGGAGGAGACCCAGTACTTC. Looking up the rest from reference TRBV18 and TRBJ2-5 gives the full variable domain: NAGVMQNPRHLVRRRGQEARLRCSPMKGHSHVYWYRQLPEEGLKFMVYLQKENIIDESGMPKERFSAEFPKEGPSILRIQQVVRGDSAAYFCASSPFRGEETQYFGPGTRLLVL.

With regard to this clone: The junction does not match germline at one end; this may be a read error. Other nucleotide sequences in the sample specify the same CDR3. The gene calls are TRBV2 and TRBJ2-6, with D tentatively TRBD1 (6 bases). CDR3 size: 15 residues. Germline V gene lookup returns CDR1 SNHLY and CDR2 FYNNEI. CDR3 loop: CATNTGSSGANVLTF. The CDR3 DNA sequence: TGTGCCACTAATACAGGGAGCTCTGGGGCTAACGTCCTGACTTTC.

This clone was seen many times. Distinct nucleotide sequences in the sample also encode this CDR3. The chain joins TRBV5-1 to TRBJ1-4; TRBD1 is a possible D gene (5 bases). Germline V CDR1 and CDR2: SGHRS, YFSETQ. The CDR3 has 14 residues. Trimming left V 7 bases short and J 8 bases short, with 18 bases between. This chain's CDR3 is CASSRGTGDEKLFF. The CDR3 DNA reads TGCGCCAGCTCCCGGGGCACAGGTGACGAAAAACTGTTTTTT. Based on the CDR3 plus reference TRBV5-1 and TRBJ1-4, the full variable domain is KAGVTQTPRYLIKTRGQQVTLSCSPISGHRSVSWYQQTPGQGLQFLFEYFSETQRNKGNFPGRFSGRQFSNSRSEMNVSTLELGDSALYLCASSRGTGDEKLFFGSGTQLSVL.

The rearrangement uses TRBV10-3 and TRBJ1-1; possible D gene TRBD1, 5 bases. The CDR3 sequence is 12 residues long. V lost 7 bases, J lost 5 bases, and 11 bases lay in between. Germline assignment: CDR1 ENHRY and CDR2 SYGVKD. The CDR3 DNA reads TGTGCCATCAAAAGGGGTGAGACTGAAGCTTTCTTT. This translates into CAIKRGETEAFF.

V gene TRBV10-2 combines with J gene TRBJ2-7; D is possibly TRBD1 (6 bases). Between the trimmed V and J ends, which lost 2 bases and 2 bases, there was a span of 7 bases. The CDR3 contains 13 residues. The germline gives CDR1 WSHSY, CDR2 SAAADI. The CDR3 loop reads CASSEGGPYEQYF. In DNA form, the CDR3 reads TGCGCCAGCAGTGAGGGGGGCCCCTACGAGCAGTACTTC.